This T cell receptor (beta chain) was recorded in a study of regulatory T cells in long-lasting Graves disease. Broader study findings: Patients with persistent Graves' had lower TCR diversity than newly diagnosed patients. Shared public clonotypes totalled about 2,700 in persistent patients, compared with roughly 970 in new patients.

Germline V CDR1 and CDR2: MDHEN, SYDVKM. CDR3 length: 16 residues. With 6 bases clipped from V and 5 bases from J, the junction kept 10 bases outside the gene matches. Libraries of TCR beta came from iRepertoire HTBI primers plus Arm-PCR of CDR3 regions. Each CDR3 protein gets one entry after TCRdb re-called the multiplex PCR reads with MiXCR. Among about 440,000 distinct CDR3 sequences listed, about 15% were seen once. As for this clonotype: Its antigen remains unidentified.

Time point of the sample: newly diagnosed GD, antithyroid drugs for less than 3 months. PBMCs provided the RNA from which the TCR library was made. The same specimen was also included in a second study, on T cells in Graves' hyperthyroidism and ophthalmopathy. That study adds: Stable Graves' hyperthyroidism denoted no ophthalmopathy progression over 18 months.

The TCR sequence derives from a woman between 18 and 29 years old with Graves disease. The sequencing here drew on peripheral blood mononuclear cells (PBMCs), taken at new diagnosis, from a patient treated with antithyroid drugs. The chain recombines TRBV28 with TRBJ1-4, with 9 bases that match TRBD1. Here the CDR3 reads CASRTGGASGNEKLFF. The CDR3 bases are TGTGCCAGCAGAACAGGGGGCGCATCGGGCAATGAAAAACTGTTTTTT.